This T cell receptor beta chain emerged from a study of CD8+ T cells in alopecia areata. RNA was extracted and reverse transcribed into cDNA as the sequencing template. Sequencing was performed with immunoSEQ multiplex PCR; in TCRdb, only in-frame clones are kept and a portion is missing. Of 80,000 to 100,000 clones detected, 44% appear once; the ten largest clones hold less than 20%. The treatment here: oral pan-JAK inhibitor, 5-10 mg twice daily. On this clone itself: Its antigen is currently unknown.

CDR1 and CDR2 from the germline V gene are SGDLS and YYNGEE. The CDR3 is 16 residues long. After removal of 3 bases from V and 5 bases from J, the junction contained 11 bases not matched to a gene. Broader study findings: The treated group had a single nonresponder, limiting CD8+ expansion-response conclusions.

The rearrangement uses TRBV9 and TRBJ1-2, with 9 bases fitting TRBD1. The sequencing here drew on CD8+ T cells sorted from blood, taken at week 24, from a patient treated with tofacitinib. The source is a human donor with alopecia areata. The DNA for the CDR3 is TGTGCCAGCAGCGCCTCCGGGACAGGGCGTTTGTATGGCTACACCTTC. This translates into CASSASGTGRLYGYTF.